These 29 T cell receptor beta chains came from one sample sequenced in a study of T cell responses to AZD1222 COVID-19 vaccine. Some clones are missing from TCRdb's copy, which holds only in-frame ones; the method was immunoSEQ multiplex PCR. Here the sample spans some 90,000 clones, under 95% being singletons. Sequenced here: peripheral blood, sampled on day 0 of MenACWY control vaccination. The receptors stem from an adult in good health.

This chain uses TRBV6-1 with TRBJ2-7, with D unresolved. Deletions cut 2 bases from V and 0 bases from J, with 5 bases between. The V gene's germline CDR1 is MNHNS and CDR2 SASEGT. The CDR3 loop spans 13 amino acids. DNA of the CDR3: TGTGCCAGCAGTGAACGCAACTCCTACGAGCAGTACTTC. Translating gives CASSERNSYEQYF.

This clone was picked up one time. The chain carries TRBV5-1 and TRBJ2-2; TRBD1 matches at 8 bases. Germline trimming cut 0 bases from V and 4 bases from J; bases unmatched to any gene: 5. CDR1 SGHRS and CDR2 YFSETQ come from the germline V gene. This CDR3 spans 16 amino acids. The CDR3 loop is CASSLDGQGGTGELFF. In DNA, the CDR3 is TGCGCCAGCAGCTTGGACGGACAGGGTGGCACCGGGGAGCTGTTTTTT.

This chain links TRBV19 with TRBJ2-3, with D uncertain. This CDR3 spans 12 amino acids. Per germline, CDR1 LNHDA and CDR2 SQIVND (reference sequence). V shed 3 bases and J shed 10 bases, with 11 bases lying between them. This chain's CDR3 is CASSIPASPQYF. CDR3 nucleotide sequence: TGTGCCAGTAGTATCCCAGCCTCCCCGCAGTATTTT.

This clone appeared once. The chain joins TRBV7-2 to TRBJ2-5; no reliable D call. The V and J ends lost 3 bases and 4 bases respectively, with 18 bases between them. The germline gives CDR1 SGHTA, CDR2 FQGNSA. CDR3 size: 16 residues. In DNA form, the CDR3 reads TGTGCCAGCAGCTTCGGTGGGCGCCTTATCCGAGAGACCCAGTACTTC. It codes for CASSFGGRLIRETQYF.

This chain uses TRBV29-1 with TRBJ2-1, with TRBD2 matching 9 bases. The J segment lost 4 bases and the V segment lost 6 bases, leaving 7 bases of the junction unmatched. From germline, CDR1 is SQVTM and CDR2 ANQGSEA. The CDR3 is 14 amino acids. The CDR3 sequence is CSVVAGAGYNEQFF. Here the CDR3 DNA reads TGCAGCGTAGTAGCGGGAGCGGGGTACAATGAGCAGTTCTTC.

The V call is TRBV7-3, the J call TRBJ1-2; 9 bases fit TRBD1. Germline CDR1 and CDR2: SGHTA and FQGTGA. The CDR3 contains 14 residues. V lost 8 bases to trimming and J lost 2 bases; unmatched junction nucleotides: 6. CDR3 in amino acids: CASARDRENYGYTF. Written as DNA, the CDR3 is TGTGCCAGCGCCCGGGACAGGGAGAACTATGGCTACACCTTC.

The genes are TRBV27 and TRBJ1-2; D unresolved. The CDR3 totals 14 residues. Germline CDR1 is MNHEY and CDR2 is SMNVEV (reference sequence). Trimming stripped 3 bases from V and 0 bases from J, with 8 bases between. CDR3 nucleotides: TGTGCCAGCAGTTTGGACGGAGCTAACTATGGCTACACCTTC. Amino acid sequence: CASSLDGANYGYTF.

The chain carries TRBV29-1 and TRBJ1-1; 8 bases agree with TRBD1. This CDR3 has 13 residues. V was pared by 6 bases and J by 3 bases, with 6 bases of the junction left unmatched. The V gene's germline CDR1 is SQVTM and CDR2 ANQGSEA. In nucleotides, the CDR3 is TGCAGCGTAAGACAGGGGATGTACACTGAAGCTTTCTTT. It encodes CSVRQGMYTEAFF. Full variable domain (rest looked up from reference TRBV29-1 and TRBJ1-1): SAVISQKPSRDICQRGTSLTIQCQVDSQVTMMFWYRQQPGQSLTLIATANQGSEATYESGFVIDKFPISRPNLTFSTLTVSNMSPEDSSIYLCSVRQGMYTEAFFGQGTRLTVV.

The chain joins TRBV25-1 to TRBJ1-1, with D possibly TRBD1 on 6 matching bases. There are 13 residues in the CDR3. Germline CDR1 and CDR2: MGHDK and SYGVNS. V lost 6 bases to trimming and J lost 0 bases, with 8 bases between them. The CDR3 sequence: CASRGQMNTEAFF. The CDR3 DNA sequence: TGTGCCAGCAGAGGACAGATGAACACTGAAGCTTTCTTT.

This chain connects TRBV2 to TRBJ2-7; D is undetermined. Germline CDR1 and CDR2: SNHLY and FYNNEI. The CDR3 is made up of 13 amino acids. Trimming took 3 bases from V and 3 from J, leaving 9 bases between them. Here the CDR3 DNA reads TGTGCCAGCAGTGATATCAACTACTACGAGCAGTACTTC. Translation: CASSDINYYEQYF.

The V and J genes are TRBV5-4 and TRBJ2-2; no reliable D call. This CDR3 is built from 14 residues. Per germline, CDR1 SGHNT and CDR2 YYREEE (reference sequence). V was cut by 4 bases and J by 4 bases, with 11 bases left in between. The CDR3 DNA follows: TGTGCCAGCAGCCCCGACTCGCGCACCGGGGAGCTGTTTTTT. Translated, it gives CASSPDSRTGELFF.

This chain uses TRBV7-9 with TRBJ1-3, with 11 bases fitting TRBD1. The germline gives CDR1 SEHNR, CDR2 FQNEAQ (reference sequence). The CDR3 is made up of 15 amino acids. V lost 7 bases to trimming and J lost 6 bases; unmatched junction nucleotides: 8. The CDR3 DNA follows: TGTGCCAGCAAGATTCTGGGACAGGGGGAAAACACCATATATTTT. Translated, it gives CASKILGQGENTIYF. Supplemented by reference TRBV7-9 and TRBJ1-3, the full variable domain reads DTGVSQNPRHKITKRGQNVTFRCDPISEHNRLYWYRQTLGQGPEFLTYFQNEAQLEKSRLLSDRFSAERPKGSFSTLEIQRTEQGDSAMYLCASKILGQGENTIYFGEGSWLTVV.

This chain joins TRBV9 and TRBJ2-1, with D possibly TRBD2 on 5 matching bases. The V end lost 2 bases, the J end lost 5 bases, and 14 bases lay between the germline ends. The CDR3 spans 15 residues. The germline V gene has CDR1 SGDLS and CDR2 YYNGEE. CDR3 sequence reads: CASSVHLAENNEQFF. The CDR3, as DNA: TGTGCCAGCAGCGTTCATCTAGCAGAGAACAATGAGCAGTTCTTC. Looking up the rest from reference TRBV9 and TRBJ2-1 gives the full variable domain: DSGVTQTPKHLITATGQRVTLRCSPRSGDLSVYWYQQSLDQGLQFLIQYYNGEERAKGNILERFSAQQFPDLHSELNLSSLELGDSALYFCASSVHLAENNEQFFGPGTRLTVL.

This clone was recorded a few times. The CDR3: CASSGSSNTEAFF. CDR3 in DNA: TGTGCCAGTAGTGGTAGCTCAAACACTGAAGCTTTCTTT. This sequence joins TRBV19 and TRBJ1-1; D is unclear. The CDR3 runs to 13 residues. Germline CDR1 LNHDA, CDR2 SQIVND (reference sequence). Trimming took off 5 bases at V and 2 bases at J, with 9 bases between the two ends.

The CDR3 is CASRSLEGVREKPLHF. The DNA for the CDR3 is TGTGCCAGCAGGAGCCTTGAGGGGGTAAGGGAAAAACCCCTCCACTTT. This chain connects TRBV2 to TRBJ1-6, with TRBD1 as a possible D gene (6 bases). Trimming took off 6 bases at V and 12 bases at J, with 24 bases between the two ends. The CDR3 sequence is 16 residues long. The germline CDR1 and CDR2 sequences are SNHLY and FYNNEI.

The V gene is TRBV28, the J gene TRBJ2-3; 9 bases line up with TRBD2. The CDR3 sequence is 12 residues long. Trimming at V came to 10 bases and at J to 6 bases, leaving 5 bases not matched to a gene. Germline lookup yields CDR1 MDHEN and CDR2 SYDVKM. DNA of the CDR3: TGTGCCACCAGGACTAGCGCTGATACGCAGTATTTT. It encodes CATRTSADTQYF.

The chain has TRBV5-1 and TRBJ1-5, with unresolved D. Germline CDR1 reads SGHRS; CDR2 reads YFSETQ. V was cut by 4 bases and J by 0 bases, with 11 bases left in between. The CDR3 is 15 residues long. Here the CDR3 reads CASSQEGNSNQPQHF. DNA of the CDR3: TGCGCCAGCAGCCAGGAGGGAAATAGCAATCAGCCCCAGCATTTT.

This chain joins TRBV28 and TRBJ1-1; D call uncertain. V lost 7 bases and J 0 bases, leaving 6 bases between the germline ends. Germline CDR1 is MDHEN and CDR2 is SYDVKM. The CDR3 totals 12 residues. CDR3 sequence reads: CASTSVNTEAFF. The DNA of the CDR3 is TGTGCCAGCACGTCCGTGAACACTGAAGCTTTCTTT. Complete variable domain (other parts from reference TRBV28 and TRBJ1-1): DVKVTQSSRYLVKRTGEKVFLECVQDMDHENMFWYRQDPGLGLRLIYFSYDVKMKEKGDIPEGYSVSREKKERFSLILESASTNQTSMYLCASTSVNTEAFFGQGTRLTVV.

This rearrangement joins TRBV5-1 to TRBJ2-7, with 8 bases lining up with TRBD1. This CDR3 is built from 14 residues. Germline V CDR1 and CDR2: SGHRS, YFSETQ. Trimming took 3 bases from V and 4 from J; bases not matched to a gene: 6. The CDR3 bases are TGCGCCAGCAGCTCAGGGGGCGCGGGGTACGAGCAGTACTTC. Residues: CASSSGGAGYEQYF.

The rearrangement links TRBV6-5 to TRBJ1-5; perhaps TRBD1 as D (6 bases). CDR1 and CDR2 (germline): MNHEY, SVGAGI. The CDR3 contains 15 residues. The V end lost 6 bases, the J end lost 1 base, and 13 bases lay between the germline ends. The CDR3 nucleotides read TGTGCCAGCAGCGCTGGGGGGCGGAGCAATCAGCCCCAGCATTTT. The encoded protein is CASSAGGRSNQPQHF.

V usage is TRBV21-1 and J usage is TRBJ2-3. TRBV21-1 is reported as a pseudogene. CDR3 length: 16 amino acids. CDR3 residues: CASSKEFTSSTDTQYF. The DNA for the CDR3 is TGTGCCAGCAGCAAAGAGTTCACCTCTAGCACAGATACGCAGTATTTT.

This rearrangement joins TRBV5-1 to TRBJ1-2, with D perhaps TRBD1 (5 bases). The CDR3 spans 14 residues. The V gene lost 4 bases and the J gene lost 3 bases, with 13 bases spanning the gap. Germline V gives CDR1 SGHRS, CDR2 YFSETQ. The CDR3 loop reads CASSTSDSYYGYTF. The CDR3 DNA reads as TGCGCCAGCAGCACCTCCGACAGCTACTATGGCTACACCTTC.

This clone was picked up one time. V usage is TRBV5-1 and J usage is TRBJ1-1; D might be TRBD1 (6 bases). CDR3 length: 12 amino acids. V gave up 4 bases and J gave up 7 bases, with 11 bases separating them. Germline V gene lookup returns CDR1 SGHRS and CDR2 YFSETQ. In nucleotides, the CDR3 is TGCGCCAGCAGCCGGGGGCTTGGTGAAGCTTTCTTT. Its protein is CASSRGLGEAFF.

The J gene is TRBJ2-2, the V gene TRBV2; TRBD1 agrees at 7 bases. This CDR3 has 15 amino acids. J was trimmed by 4 bases and V by 6 bases; bases with no gene match: 8. The germline V gene encodes CDR1 SNHLY and CDR2 FYNNEI. CDR3 residues: CASRGQALGTGELFF. For the CDR3, the DNA is TGTGCCAGCAGAGGACAGGCTTTAGGCACCGGGGAGCTGTTTTTT.

In DNA form, the CDR3 reads TGTGCCAGCAGCCTGGTAACAGGGGCGGGGACTGAAGCTTTCTTT. Its protein is CASSLVTGAGTEAFF. The rearrangement links TRBV14 to TRBJ1-1; 7 positions match TRBD1. After removal of 4 bases from V and 5 bases from J, the junction contained 10 bases not matched to a gene. The CDR3 is 15 residues long. Germline V CDR1 and CDR2: SGHDN, FVKESK.

The gene calls are TRBV3-1 (or the pseudogene TRBV3-2) and TRBJ2-7; D possibly corresponds to TRBD2 (6 bases). CDR1 is LGHDT and CDR2 is YNNKEL in the germline V gene (reference sequence). Trimming took off 4 bases at V and 5 bases at J, with 18 bases between the two ends. The CDR3 sequence is 15 residues long. Here the CDR3 reads CASSLTGGARDEQYF. CDR3 DNA sequence: TGTGCCAGCAGCCTCACGGGCGGGGCCCGGGACGAGCAGTACTTC.

This chain links TRBV7-9 with TRBJ1-2; D is undetermined. The germline V and J ends were trimmed by 4 bases and 5 bases, with 17 bases remaining between them. CDR1 is SEHNR, CDR2 FQNEAQ, per germline (reference sequence). CDR3 size: 15 residues. As DNA, the CDR3 is TGTGCCAGCAGCTCCACCGCCAGAGGGAGGTATGGCTACACCTTC. Protein product: CASSSTARGRYGYTF.

The chain carries TRBV7-9 and TRBJ1-1; D is perhaps TRBD1 (6 bases). CDR1 and CDR2 (germline): SEHNR, FQNEAQ (reference sequence). Trimming pared 5 bases from V and 1 base from J, leaving 11 bases between. The CDR3 covers 14 residues. CDR3 nucleotides: TGTGCCAGCAGCCACCTGACAGGGAACACTGAAGCTTTCTTT. Protein: CASSHLTGNTEAFF.

The genes are TRBV28 and TRBJ1-6; TRBD1 matches at 7 bases. CDR3 size: 21 residues. Germline assignment: CDR1 MDHEN and CDR2 SYDVKM. J was trimmed by 7 bases and V by 4 bases; bases with no gene match: 25. The CDR3 bases are TGTGCCAGCAGTTCCACTTTGCTGTTGGGGGGGGCGGGACAGCTAAATTCACCCCTCCACTTT. It translates to CASSSTLLLGGAGQLNSPLHF. Drawing the rest from reference TRBV28 and TRBJ1-6, the complete variable domain is DVKVTQSSRYLVKRTGEKVFLECVQDMDHENMFWYRQDPGLGLRLIYFSYDVKMKEKGDIPEGYSVSREKKERFSLILESASTNQTSMYLCASSSTLLLGGAGQLNSPLHFGNGTRLTVT.